The sequence of this TCR beta chain was determined in a study of CD8 T cells in ankylosing spondylitis. Regarding the study as a whole: Reportedly, disease-linked clones are significantly enriched in ankylosing spondylitis patients' matched synovial fluid. Characteristic of ankylosing spondylitis blood, it appeared, was a TCR beta motif comprising roughly 8 highly homologous variants.

Researchers built TCR beta libraries using quantitative 5'-RACE with molecular barcodes. Each CDR3 protein is one row after TCRdb ran MiXCR on the 5' RACE reads. The sample carries fewer than 750,000 distinct CDR3 sequences, around 20% recorded once. V was clipped by 2 bases and J by 5 bases; unmatched bases: 19. The CDR3 runs to 20 residues. The germline gives CDR1 SGHAT, CDR2 FQNNGV. This clonotype was recorded a few times. Its cognate antigen is unknown. The sample consisted of blood, either unsorted or a sorted T cell fraction (not recorded which). The receptor comes from a male donor with ankylosing spondylitis. The chain links TRBV11-2 to TRBJ2-5; 11 positions match TRBD2. For the CDR3, the DNA is TGTGCCAGCAGCTTAAAGGACCCTCATACTAGCGGGAGCTTGAGGGAGACCCAGTACTTC. The encoded protein is CASSLKDPHTSGSLRETQYF.